This T cell receptor beta chain was captured by sequencing in a study of T cells in Graves' hyperthyroidism and ophthalmopathy. There were TCR beta CDR3 regions amplified from RNA transcripts. The HTBI primer set was used in a first-round RT-PCR of the TCR CDR3. TCRdb itself ran the multiplex PCR reads through MiXCR, one entry per CDR3 protein. The sample has some 350,000 distinct CDR3 sequences, 15% to 20% seen once. Trimming shortened V by 6 bases and J by 4 bases, and 7 bases separated the two germline ends. The germline V gene encodes CDR1 SGHVS and CDR2 FQNEAQ. This CDR3 has 12 residues. This clonotype was counted ten times or more.

This clonotype was sampled from a woman under 30 with Graves' hyperthyroidism. Material for sequencing was blood. V gene TRBV7-8 combines with J gene TRBJ1-5; D perhaps matches TRBD1 (5 bases). In DNA, the CDR3 is TGTGCCAGCAGGGCAGGGAATCAGCCCCAGCATTTT. The encoded protein is CASRAGNQPQHF. Looking up the rest from reference TRBV7-8 and TRBJ1-5 gives the full variable domain: GAGVSQSPRYKVAKRGQDVALRCDPISGHVSLFWYQQALGQGPEFLTYFQNEAQLDKSGLPSDRFFAERPEGSVSTLKIQRTQQEDSAVYLCASRAGNQPQHFGDGTRLSIL.